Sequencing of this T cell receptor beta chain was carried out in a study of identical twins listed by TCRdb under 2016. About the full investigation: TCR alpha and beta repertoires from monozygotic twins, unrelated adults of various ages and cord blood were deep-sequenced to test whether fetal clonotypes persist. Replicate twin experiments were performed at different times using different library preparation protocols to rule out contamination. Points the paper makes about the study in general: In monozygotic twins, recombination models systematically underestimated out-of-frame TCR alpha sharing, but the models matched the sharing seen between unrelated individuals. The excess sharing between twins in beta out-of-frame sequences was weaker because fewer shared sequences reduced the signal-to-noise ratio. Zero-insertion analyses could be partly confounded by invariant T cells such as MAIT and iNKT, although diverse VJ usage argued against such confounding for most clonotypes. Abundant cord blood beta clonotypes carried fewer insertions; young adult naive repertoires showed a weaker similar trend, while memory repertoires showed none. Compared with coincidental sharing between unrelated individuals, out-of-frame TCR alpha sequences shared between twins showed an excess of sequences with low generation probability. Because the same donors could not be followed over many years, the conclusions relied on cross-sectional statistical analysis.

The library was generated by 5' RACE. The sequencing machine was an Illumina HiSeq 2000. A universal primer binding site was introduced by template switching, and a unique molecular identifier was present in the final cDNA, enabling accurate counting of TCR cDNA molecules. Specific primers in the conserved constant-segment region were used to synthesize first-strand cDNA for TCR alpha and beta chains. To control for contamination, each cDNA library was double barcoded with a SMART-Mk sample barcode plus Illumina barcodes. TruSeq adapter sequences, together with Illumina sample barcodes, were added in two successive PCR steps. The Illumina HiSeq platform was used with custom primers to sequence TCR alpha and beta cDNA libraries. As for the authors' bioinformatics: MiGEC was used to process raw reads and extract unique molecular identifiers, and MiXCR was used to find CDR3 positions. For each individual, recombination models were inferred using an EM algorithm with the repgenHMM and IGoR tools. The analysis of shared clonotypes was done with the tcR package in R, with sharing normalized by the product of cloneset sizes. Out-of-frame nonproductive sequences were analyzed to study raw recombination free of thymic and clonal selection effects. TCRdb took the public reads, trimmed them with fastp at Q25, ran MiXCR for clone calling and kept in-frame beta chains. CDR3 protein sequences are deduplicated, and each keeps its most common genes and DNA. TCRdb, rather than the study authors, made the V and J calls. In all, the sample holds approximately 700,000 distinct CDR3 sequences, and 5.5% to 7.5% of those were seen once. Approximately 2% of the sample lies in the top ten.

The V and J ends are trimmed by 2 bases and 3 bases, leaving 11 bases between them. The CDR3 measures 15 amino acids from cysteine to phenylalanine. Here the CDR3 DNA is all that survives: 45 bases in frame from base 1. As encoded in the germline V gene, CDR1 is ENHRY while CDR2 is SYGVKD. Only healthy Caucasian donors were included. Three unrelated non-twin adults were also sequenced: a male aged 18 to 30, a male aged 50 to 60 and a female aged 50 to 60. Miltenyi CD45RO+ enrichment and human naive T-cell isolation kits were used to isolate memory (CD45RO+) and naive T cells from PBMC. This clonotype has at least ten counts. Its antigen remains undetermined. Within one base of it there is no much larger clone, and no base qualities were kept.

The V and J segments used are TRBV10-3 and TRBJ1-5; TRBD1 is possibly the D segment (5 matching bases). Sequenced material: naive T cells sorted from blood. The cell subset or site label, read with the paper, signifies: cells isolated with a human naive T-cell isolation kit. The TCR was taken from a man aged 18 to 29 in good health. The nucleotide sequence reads TGTGCCATCAGTGAGGGGGACGGTATCAATCAGCCCCAGCATTTT. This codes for CAISEGDGINQPQHF.